These 23 T cell receptor beta chains were sequenced from one sample in a study of CD8+CD57+ T cells in acquired aplastic anemia. The TCR beta profiling, which covered VDJ combination and CDR3 sequence, was carried out using genomic DNA as the template. TCRdb independently ran MiXCR on the reads; one entry per CDR3 protein. The sample yields 130,000 or so distinct CDR3 sequences, around 41% seen once. Sequencing input: sorted CD4+, CD8+, or CD8+CD57+ T cells (not recorded which) from PBMCs. These receptor sequences come from a human donor in good health, serving as a control.

The table lists this clonotype with a few counts. V usage is TRBV9 and J usage is TRBJ2-2; 12 nucleotides align to TRBD2. Germline V CDR1 and CDR2: SGDLS, YYNGEE. This CDR3 region has 17 residues. V was clipped by 3 bases and J by 5 bases; unmatched bases: 8. The CDR3 DNA reads TGTGCCAGCAGCGCGGGCCTCGGGACTAGCGGGACCGGGGAGCTGTTTTTT. Its protein product is CASSAGLGTSGTGELFF.

This clonotype was seen a handful of times. Just one base apart from a much larger clone, this may be a read error. This rearrangement joins TRBV25-1 to TRBJ1-1; the match to TRBD1 covers 7 bases. This CDR3 has 15 amino acids. Losses at the gene ends were 4 bases for V and 3 bases for J; bases not matched to a gene: 8. The germline CDR1 and CDR2 sequences are MGHDK and SYGVNS. The CDR3 sequence is CASSGHRDSYTEAFF. CDR3 in DNA: TGTGCCAGCAGTGGCCACAGGGACAGTTACACTGAAGCTTTCTTT.

This clonotype was observed many times. The DNA for the CDR3 is TGCAGCGTTTCCGGGACAGGGGGTTCAGATACGCAGTATTTT. Amino acids: CSVSGTGGSDTQYF. The V and J genes are TRBV29-1 and TRBJ2-3; TRBD1 matches at 11 bases. In germline, CDR1 is SQVTM, CDR2 ANQGSEA. This CDR3 has 14 residues. Germline trimming cut 5 bases from V and 4 bases from J; bases unmatched to any gene: 5.

Many counts were recorded for this clonotype. The chain has TRBV11-2 and TRBJ2-7; D is ambiguous. V lost 4 bases to trimming and J lost 0 bases, with 10 bases between them. Germline CDR1 and CDR2: SGHAT and FQNNGV. CDR3 length equals 14 residues. The CDR3, as DNA: TGTGCCAGCAGCTCCAGTCCAAGCTCCTACGAGCAGTACTTC. The encoded protein is CASSSSPSSYEQYF.

The V and J genes are TRBV24-1 and TRBJ2-7; 7 nucleotides align to TRBD1. CDR3 length: 14 amino acids. The J segment lost 5 bases and the V segment lost 5 bases, leaving 8 bases of the junction unmatched. CDR1 is KGHDR, CDR2 SFDVKD, per germline. CDR3 in amino acids: CATSGRDSYHEQYF. Here the CDR3 DNA reads TGTGCCACCAGTGGACGGGACAGTTACCACGAGCAGTACTTC.

This clonotype occurred once. The CDR3 does not end in the conserved phenylalanine or tryptophan, so this is likely a read error. This chain joins TRBV9 and TRBJ1-3; D is unresolved. Germline CDR1 is SGDLS and CDR2 is YYNGEE. The CDR3 extends over 12 amino acids. The DNA for the CDR3 is TGTGCCAGCAGCGTGTCTGGATACACCATATATTCT. Amino acid sequence: CASSVSGYTIYS.

V usage is TRBV6-1 and J usage is TRBJ1-1; D gene uncertain. The germline CDR1 and CDR2 sequences are MNHNS and SASEGT. The CDR3 runs to 14 residues. V was clipped by 6 bases and J by 5 bases, with 16 bases between them. The CDR3 DNA reads TGTGCCAGCAGCCACCGGGGAGTAGGGACTGAAGCTTTCTTT. Its translation is CASSHRGVGTEAFF.

This clonotype was counted at least ten times. CDR3 loop: CASSLAGQGGDTQYF. The DNA of the CDR3 is TGTGCCAGCAGCTTGGCTGGACAGGGAGGAGATACGCAGTATTTT. The chain employs TRBV5-5 and TRBJ2-3, with TRBD1 matching 8 bases. The junction had 5 bases not matched to a gene; V was cut back by 0 bases and J by 5 bases. The CDR3 extends over 15 amino acids. Germline V gives CDR1 SGHKS, CDR2 YYEKEE (reference sequence). The entire variable domain, with the rest obtained from reference TRBV5-5 and TRBJ2-3, is as follows: DAGVTQSPTHLIKTRGQQVTLRCSPISGHKSVSWYQQVLGQGPQFIFQYYEKEERGRGNFPDRFSARQFPNYSSELNVNALLLGDSALYLCASSLAGQGGDTQYFGPGTRLTVL.

This chain uses TRBV29-1 with TRBJ1-3; 7 bases align to TRBD1. The CDR3 covers 17 residues. Germline V CDR1 and CDR2: SQVTM, ANQGSEA. Trimming took 0 bases from V and 1 from J; bases not matched to a gene: 9. The CDR3 region has the DNA TGCAGCGTTGAAGATGGGTCAGGGGGTGTATCTGGAAACACCATATATTTT. Protein product: CSVEDGSGGVSGNTIYF.

This clonotype was detected ten times or more. This chain joins TRBV30 and TRBJ1-2, with D possibly matching TRBD1 (6 bases). The CDR3 length is 12 residues. The V gene's germline CDR1 is GTSNPN and CDR2 SVGIG (reference sequence). The ends were cut back, 3 bases at V and 4 bases at J, with 9 bases in the middle. CDR3 in amino acids: CAWRGQFYGYTF. DNA of the CDR3: TGTGCCTGGAGAGGACAGTTCTATGGCTACACCTTC. Together with reference TRBV30 and TRBJ1-2, the CDR3 gives the full variable domain: SQTIHQWPATLVQPVGSPLSLECTVEGTSNPNLYWYRQAAGRGLQLLFYSVGIGQISSEVPQNLSASRPQDRQFILSSKKLLLSDSGFYLCAWRGQFYGYTFGSGTRLTVV.

This clonotype was seen a few times. The chain is built from TRBV12-3 or TRBV12-4 and TRBJ2-4; TRBD2 matches at 7 bases. The V and J ends lost 3 bases and 0 bases, in that order; junction bases with no gene match: 2. The CDR3 runs to 15 residues. The CDR3 sequence: CASSFAGVAKNIQYF. The CDR3, as DNA: TGTGCCAGCAGTTTTGCGGGGGTAGCCAAAAACATTCAGTACTTC.

The table lists this clonotype with a count of one. The V gene is TRBV29-1, the J gene TRBJ2-5, with D maybe TRBD2 (7 bases). Trimming took 4 bases from V and 5 from J, leaving 17 bases between them. Germline lookup yields CDR1 SQVTM and CDR2 ANQGSEA. The CDR3 consists of 14 residues. The CDR3 sequence: CSVASGGGGETQYF. In DNA, the CDR3 is TGCAGCGTTGCATCTGGGGGGGGCGGCGAGACCCAGTACTTC.

This chain links TRBV15 with TRBJ2-7, with D tentatively TRBD1 or TRBD2 (5 bases each). V was trimmed by 0 bases and J by 2 bases, leaving 11 bases between them. The CDR3 loop spans 15 amino acids. Germline CDR1 LNHNV, CDR2 YYDKDF (reference sequence). The CDR3 DNA follows: TGTGCCACCAGCAGAGAATCTAGGGACCCCTACGAGCAGTACTTC. Translating gives CATSRESRDPYEQYF.

With regard to this clonotype: A read error is possible here, since a much larger clone lies one base away. V and J are TRBV5-1 and TRBJ2-7; 9 nucleotides agree with TRBD1. Germline CDR1 is SGHRS and CDR2 is YFSETQ. The CDR3 consists of 13 residues. The CDR3 DNA is TGCGCCAGCAGTATGGGACAGGGCTACGAGCGGTACTTC. It is translated as CASSMGQGYERYF.

This clonotype came up many times. The chain links TRBV6-1 to TRBJ1-1; D is perhaps TRBD1 (5 bases). Trimming removed 8 bases from V and 3 bases from J, with 16 bases in between. The CDR3 contains 14 residues. Germline-derived CDR1 and CDR2 are MNHNS and SASEGT. CDR3 protein: CASQGLYGDTEAFF. DNA of the CDR3: TGTGCCAGCCAGGGTCTTTACGGCGACACTGAAGCTTTCTTT.

This clonotype is deemed medium-sized (0.01 to 0.1%). The chain combines TRBV15 with TRBJ1-1; D is unclear. This CDR3 is built from 15 residues. V lost 1 base and J 1 base, leaving 10 bases between the germline ends. Per germline, CDR1 LNHNV and CDR2 YYDKDF (reference sequence). The DNA for the CDR3 is TGTGCCACCAGCAGAGTTGCACGGGCGAACACTGAAGCTTTCTTT. It encodes CATSRVARANTEAFF. The full variable domain, completed using reference TRBV15 and TRBJ1-1, is DAMVIQNPRYQVTQFGKPVTLSCSQTLNHNVMYWYQQKSSQAPKLLFHYYDKDFNNEADTPDNFQSRRPNTSFCFLDIRSPGLGDTAMYLCATSRVARANTEAFFGQGTRLTVV.

The table lists this clonotype with many counts. V usage is TRBV3-1 and J usage is TRBJ1-2; unclear D gene. Germline-derived CDR1 and CDR2 are LGHDT and YNNKEL (reference sequence). The CDR3 runs to 12 residues. Trimming took 3 bases from V and 1 from J, leaving 3 bases between them. The CDR3: CASSQDNYGYTF. The CDR3 coding sequence is TGTGCCAGCAGCCAGGATAACTATGGCTACACCTTC.

This clonotype was counted at least ten times. This chain uses TRBV11-3 with TRBJ2-1; D is uncertain. Deletions cut 0 bases from V and 4 bases from J, with 13 bases between. The CDR3 covers 16 residues. CDR1 and CDR2 from the germline V gene are SGHNT and YENEEA. In DNA form, the CDR3 reads TGTGCCAGCAGCTTAGATCCAGACTTCAGGTACAATGAGCAGTTCTTC. Residues: CASSLDPDFRYNEQFF. Variable domain in full (rest from reference TRBV11-3 and TRBJ2-1): EAGVVQSPRYKIIEKKQPVAFWCNPISGHNTLYWYLQNLGQGPELLIRYENEEAVDDSQLPKDRFSAERLKGVDSTLKIQPAELGDSAVYLCASSLDPDFRYNEQFFGPGTRLTVL.

The rearrangement uses TRBV10-2 and TRBJ1-4; D perhaps matches TRBD1 (5 bases). In germline, CDR1 is WSHSY, CDR2 SAAADI. The V end was cut by 0 bases, the J end by 8 bases, with 13 bases between. The CDR3 loop spans 15 amino acids. As DNA, the CDR3 is TGCGCCAGCAGTGAGTCGAGGGGCCAAGGGGAAAAACTGTTTTTT. Its translation is CASSESRGQGEKLFF.

The chain has TRBV25-1 and TRBJ2-1; tentatively, D is TRBD2 (6 bases). This CDR3 is 14 amino acids long. CDR1 and CDR2 (germline): MGHDK, SYGVNS. V was pared by 7 bases and J by 4 bases, with 14 bases between. CDR3 loop: CASTVPGGYNEQFF. CDR3 sequence (DNA): TGTGCCAGCACCGTCCCAGGAGGGTACAATGAGCAGTTCTTC.

This clonotype was seen at least ten times. V is TRBV28 and J is TRBJ1-2, with 7 bases fitting TRBD1. The junction had 9 bases not matched to a gene; V was cut back by 6 bases and J by 11 bases. The CDR3 covers 12 residues. CDR1 and CDR2 (germline): MDHEN, SYDVKM. CDR3 in amino acids: CASREMDRFYTF. CDR3 DNA sequence: TGTGCCAGCAGGGAAATGGACAGGTTTTACACCTTC.

This clonotype has a count of ten or more. J is TRBJ2-1 and V is TRBV10-3; TRBD2 matches at 14 bases. Germline values: CDR1 ENHRY, CDR2 SYGVKD. This CDR3 region has 14 residues. V lost 8 bases and J lost 9; bases outside the gene matches: 6. Here the CDR3 DNA reads TGTGCCATCGGGGGACTAGCGGGAGCTGGTGAGCAGTTCTTC. Translating it yields CAIGGLAGAGEQFF.

This rearrangement joins TRBV5-1 to TRBJ2-7; D is undetermined. V gave up 5 bases and J gave up 1 base, with 10 bases separating them. Germline V gene sequence: CDR1 SGHRS, CDR2 YFSETQ. The CDR3 has 13 amino acids. The CDR3 DNA sequence: TGCGCCAGCAGGTCGGCACAGTCCTACGAGCAGTACTTC. It translates to CASRSAQSYEQYF.